This T cell receptor beta chain was sequenced for a study of Ad26.COV2.S vaccination and SARS-CoV-2 variants. Study-wide points: Vaccine recipients posted higher spike-specific TCR breadth than their placebo counterparts.

The treatment was: around 19 received Ad26.COV2.S at low or high dose, single or two shots; 5 received placebo; per-sample allocation not given. Specimen acquisition occurred on day 63 following the initial vaccine or placebo injection. As regards this clone: The antigen remains unidentified.

The V end lost 5 bases, the J end lost 5 bases, and 16 bases lay between the germline ends. Germline V gene sequence: CDR1 SEHNR, CDR2 FQNEAQ (reference sequence). The CDR3 consists of 14 residues. Sequenced by immunoSEQ multiplex PCR; TCRdb stores in-frame clones only, minus some. The sample contains 380,000 or so clones, 75% to 90% of which appear only once. This TCR was recovered from a person aged 18-60 years who received the Ad26.COV2.S COVID-19 vaccine or a placebo. Specimen: peripheral blood, collected in a trial of Ad26.COV2.S vaccine versus placebo. The gene calls are TRBV7-9 and TRBJ2-7, with D perhaps matching TRBD2 (6 bases). The CDR3 spells CASSVYGGTDEQYF. The CDR3 DNA sequence: TGTGCCAGCAGCGTATACGGCGGGACGGACGAGCAGTACTTC.